A selection of T cell receptor beta chains follows, all from one sample in a study of early T cells in non-severe SARS-CoV-2 infection. TCRdb re-called the 5' RACE reads with MiXCR, one entry per CDR3 protein. The sample yields about 60,000 distinct CDR3 sequences, approximately 12% seen once. The specimen was whole blood. These receptor sequences come from an adult who was a healthcare worker with PCR-confirmed SARS-CoV-2 infection or an uninfected control (not recorded which). CDR3s include the opening cysteine and the closing phenylalanine or tryptophan. Each record gives: CDR3 length, V gene, J gene, D gene, clone size, CDR3 protein, CDR3 DNA. D genes are given only for firm matches. Clone size is not always given. Where it is, it says once, few, many or a class for expanded clones.

15	TRBV3-2	TRBJ2-2	.	few	CASSQGDYNTGELFF	TGTGCCAGCAGCCAAGGGGACTATAACACCGGGGAGCTGTTTTTT
17	TRBV14	TRBJ2-3	.	few	CASSQDRVVTTTDTQYF	TGTGCCAGCAGCCAAGATCGTGTCGTGACAACCACAGATACGCAGTATTTT
15	TRBV11-2	TRBJ2-1	TRBD2	few	CASSATSGGYNEQFF	TGTGCCAGCAGCGCAACTAGCGGGGGGTACAATGAGCAGTTCTTC
15	TRBV10-3	TRBJ1-1	TRBD1	many	CAISDRRYQDTEAFF	TGTGCCATTTCGGACAGGAGGTACCAGGACACTGAAGCTTTCTTT
15	TRBV20-1	TRBJ2-7	.	.	CSARDGGSSSYEQYF	TGCAGTGCTAGAGATGGCGGCTCCAGCTCCTACGAGCAGTACTTC
14	TRBV3-1	TRBJ2-5	.	few	CASGDSGTSETQYF	TGTGCCAGCGGGGATTCAGGAACGAGCGAGACCCAGTACTTC
13	TRBV20-1	TRBJ1-1	.	few	CSARGGVITEAFF	TGCAGTGCTAGAGGTGGGGTTATCACTGAAGCTTTCTTT
13	TRBV20-1	TRBJ2-7	TRBD2	many	CSAKGLADYEQYF	TGCAGTGCAAAGGGACTAGCGGACTACGAGCAGTACTTC
18	TRBV29-1	TRBJ2-1	.	few	CSVDSPTGSGYSYNEQFF	TGCAGCGTTGACTCCCCAACGGGGAGCGGATACTCCTACAATGAGCAGTTCTTC
15	TRBV9	TRBJ2-2	TRBD2	few	CASGTSGSATGELFF	TGTGCCAGCGGAACTAGCGGGAGTGCCACCGGGGAGCTGTTTTTT
14	TRBV20-1	TRBJ2-7	.	.	CSATGTLPNYEQYF	TGCAGTGCTACCGGGACTTTACCTAATTACGAGCAGTACTTC
15	TRBV30	TRBJ2-2	.	medium-sized	CAWSVQGQDTGELFF	TGTGCCTGGAGTGTCCAGGGGCAAGACACCGGGGAGCTGTTTTTT
11	TRBV11-2	TRBJ2-1	.	many	CASSFMGEQFF	TGTGCCAGCAGCTTTATGGGTGAGCAGTTCTTC
15	TRBV14	TRBJ2-2	TRBD2	few	CASRRAGTNTGELFF	TGTGCCAGCAGAAGAGCGGGGACCAACACCGGGGAGCTGTTTTTT
14	TRBV19	TRBJ1-4	.	many	CASISSDSKEKLFF	TGTGCCAGTATCTCGTCGGACAGTAAAGAAAAACTGTTTTTT
14	TRBV7-9	TRBJ1-5	.	many	CASSPGQSHQPQHF	TGTGCCAGCAGCCCCGGACAAAGTCATCAGCCCCAGCATTTT
14	TRBV6-5	TRBJ2-7	.	.	CASSYRTGDYEQYF	TGTGCCAGCAGTTACCGGACGGGGGACTACGAGCAGTACTTC
16	TRBV6-5	TRBJ1-2	.	few	CASSRTQAATSYGYTF	TGTGCCAGCAGTCGTACCCAGGCCGCTACTTCCTATGGCTACACCTTC
17	TRBV27	TRBJ2-2	TRBD2	many	CASSGLAGGPGTGELFF	TGTGCCAGCAGTGGACTAGCGGGAGGGCCCGGGACCGGGGAGCTGTTTTTT
13	TRBV28	TRBJ1-1	.	once	CASSSQEQASAFF	TGTGCCAGCAGTTCTCAAGAACAAGCTTCTGCTTTCTTT
11	TRBV2	TRBJ1-1	.	medium-sized	CASSEAAEAFF	TGTGCCAGCAGTGAAGCGGCTGAAGCTTTCTTT
14	TRBV7-9	TRBJ1-4	.	many	CASSLTRGNEKLFF	TGTGCCAGCAGCCTTACCAGGGGAAATGAAAAACTGTTTTTT
15	TRBV5-1	TRBJ2-1	TRBD2	many	CASSLEGGSDNEQFF	TGCGCCAGCAGCTTGGAAGGCGGGAGCGACAATGAGCAGTTCTTC
16	TRBV28	TRBJ1-2	.	many	CASRSTGGGLSYGYTF	TGTGCCAGCAGGTCAACCGGGGGCGGGTTGTCCTATGGCTACACCTTC
15	TRBV28	TRBJ2-2	.	few	CASSIGQIPAGELFF	TGTGCCAGCAGTATCGGACAGATACCGGCCGGGGAGCTGTTTTTT
15	TRBV5-1	TRBJ2-6	.	few	CASSFPNSGANVLTF	TGCGCCAGCAGCTTTCCGAACTCTGGGGCCAACGTCCTGACTTTC
15	TRBV20-1	TRBJ2-2	TRBD2	few	CSARTLAADTGELFF	TGCAGTGCTAGAACGCTAGCGGCTGACACCGGGGAGCTGTTTTTT
14	TRBV19	TRBJ2-3	TRBD2	.	CASQAGARGDTQYF	TGTGCCAGTCAAGCGGGGGCCCGCGGAGATACGCAGTATTTT
15	TRBV12-3/TRBV12-4	TRBJ2-1	.	many	CASSLIPGLYNEQFF	TGTGCCAGCAGTTTGATTCCCGGCCTTTACAATGAGCAGTTCTTC
15	TRBV6-6	TRBJ1-5	TRBD1	.	CASSSTGTSNQPQHF	TGTGCCAGCAGTTCGACAGGGACTAGCAATCAGCCCCAGCATTTT
12	TRBV2	TRBJ1-2	.	.	CASTTRNYGYTF	TGTGCCAGCACCACAAGAAACTATGGCTACACCTTC
16	TRBV20-1	TRBJ2-3	TRBD1	many	CKASTPTGREGDTQYF	TGCAAAGCTAGTACCCCGACAGGGCGAGAGGGAGATACGCAGTATTTT
15	TRBV28	TRBJ2-2	TRBD1	few	CASRSHRGLAGELFF	TGTGCCAGCAGAAGTCACAGGGGGCTGGCCGGGGAGCTGTTTTTT
15	TRBV6-6	TRBJ2-2	.	.	CASSYVSPNTGELFF	TGTGCCAGCAGTTACGTCAGCCCGAACACCGGGGAGCTGTTTTTT
13	TRBV7-6	TRBJ2-5	.	.	CASRKSWGETQYF	TGTGCCAGCCGGAAATCCTGGGGGGAGACCCAGTACTTC
15	TRBV20-1	TRBJ1-4	.	.	CSARVRGKENEKLFF	TGCAGTGCTAGAGTGCGGGGCAAAGAAAATGAAAAACTGTTTTTT
14	TRBV27	TRBJ2-1	TRBD1	.	CASADRALSNEQFF	TGTGCCAGTGCGGACAGGGCGCTGAGCAATGAGCAGTTCTTC
13	TRBV29-1	TRBJ2-5	TRBD1	.	CSGGDRVGETQYF	TGCAGCGGGGGTGACAGGGTCGGAGAGACCCAGTACTTC
11	TRBV20-1	TRBJ2-7	.	.	CSARSGLEQYF	TGCAGTGCTAGATCAGGTCTCGAGCAGTACTTC
13	TRBV20-1	TRBJ1-5	TRBD1	.	CSARLGGLQPQHF	TGCAGTGCTAGACTAGGGGGCCTTCAGCCCCAGCATTTT
15	TRBV12-3/TRBV12-4	TRBJ2-1	.	.	CASSLAREGLTEQFF	TGTGCCAGCAGTTTAGCGCGAGAAGGCCTCACTGAGCAGTTCTTC
13	TRBV11-2	TRBJ2-3	.	.	CASGRGSTDTQYF	TGTGCCAGCGGACGGGGAAGCACAGATACGCAGTATTTT
14	TRBV3-1	TRBJ1-1	.	many	CASSHYRERTEAFF	TGTGCCAGCAGCCATTACCGGGAGCGCACTGAAGCTTTCTTT
20	TRBV7-2	TRBJ1-2	.	.	CASSLRTTGTVVTSDYGYTF	TGTGCCAGCAGCTTACGGACCACAGGTACCGTGGTTACATCAGACTATGGCTACACCTTC
17	TRBV12-2	TRBJ2-7	.	few	CASRLVKMGQGTYEQYF	TGTGCAAGTCGCTTAGTCAAAATGGGACAGGGGACCTACGAGCAGTACTTC
14	TRBV19	TRBJ2-1	TRBD2	few	CASRSGGAYNEQFF	TGTGCCAGTAGGAGCGGGGGGGCTTACAATGAGCAGTTCTTC
13	TRBV28	TRBJ1-1	.	medium-sized	CASSYPLNTEAFF	TGTGCCAGCAGTTACCCTTTGAACACTGAAGCTTTCTTT
16	TRBV5-1	TRBJ2-1	TRBD2	.	CASRSTSGTGLNEQFF	TGCGCCAGCAGGTCCACTAGCGGGACCGGACTTAATGAGCAGTTCTTC
16	TRBV6-4	TRBJ2-3	TRBD1	many	CASSDTADRGSDTQYF	TGTGCCAGCAGTGACACCGCGGACAGGGGATCAGATACGCAGTATTTT
13	TRBV11-3	TRBJ1-1	TRBD1	.	CASSQTGYTEAFF	TGTGCCAGCAGCCAGACAGGGTACACTGAAGCTTTCTTT